Below, 10 T cell receptor beta chains from the same sample are listed, as sequenced in a study of blood T cell repertoires in COVID-19. Libraries were prepared by immunoSEQ multiplex PCR; TCRdb keeps only in-frame clonotypes and omits some of them. The sample includes roughly 190,000 clones, about four fifths of them seen just once. The material sequenced was peripheral blood. These TCRs come from a man aged 45-65 years with active or convalescent COVID-19.

The chain carries TRBV7-9 and TRBJ2-7, with 7 nucleotides matching TRBD2. Germline values: CDR1 SEHNR, CDR2 FQNEAQ (reference sequence). The CDR3 totals 17 residues. V lost 5 bases and J lost 5; bases outside the gene matches: 18. The CDR3 DNA sequence: TGTGCCAGCAGCAGTATGGGGAGGGGCGGCATTTATAACGAGCAGTACTTC. Its translation is CASSSMGRGGIYNEQYF.

V usage is TRBV18 and J usage is TRBJ1-1, with D perhaps TRBD1 (5 bases). The CDR3 has 13 residues. Germline-derived CDR1 and CDR2 are KGHSH and LQKENI. Trimming took off 3 bases at V and 4 bases at J, with 9 bases between the two ends. CDR3 residues: CASSPQGGTEAFF. CDR3 DNA: TGTGCCAGCTCACCCCAGGGAGGCACTGAAGCTTTCTTT.

Here the CDR3 reads CASSVVRSSGEQFF. CDR3 nucleotides: TGTGCCAGCAGCGTAGTAAGATCCTCGGGGGAGCAGTTCTTC. This chain connects TRBV9 to TRBJ2-1, with a weak D call TRBD2 (5 bases). This CDR3 spans 14 amino acids. Germline CDR1 is SGDLS and CDR2 is YYNGEE. Trimming shortened V by 0 bases and J by 10 bases, and 14 bases separated the two germline ends.

This chain uses TRBV18 with TRBJ2-7; 11 bases line up with TRBD2. V lost 2 bases to trimming and J lost 3 bases; unmatched junction nucleotides: 9. This CDR3 spans 17 amino acids. Germline CDR1 KGHSH, CDR2 LQKENI. The CDR3 spells CASSPSGTSGWSYEQYF. The DNA for the CDR3 is TGTGCCAGCTCACCATCCGGGACTAGCGGTTGGAGCTACGAGCAGTACTTC. The variable domain in full, with the rest retrieved from reference TRBV18 and TRBJ2-7, is NAGVMQNPRHLVRRRGQEARLRCSPMKGHSHVYWYRQLPEEGLKFMVYLQKENIIDESGMPKERFSAEFPKEGPSILRIQQVVRGDSAAYFCASSPSGTSGWSYEQYFGPGTRLTVT.

The genes are TRBV2 and TRBJ1-5; 9 bases are shared with TRBD1. Germline V gene data show CDR1 as SNHLY and CDR2 as FYNNEI. V lost 7 bases to trimming and J lost 6 bases; unmatched junction nucleotides: 10. The CDR3 extends over 15 amino acids. CDR3 sequence: CASKGTGLGPQPQHF. CDR3 bases: TGTGCCAGCAAAGGGACAGGGCTGGGCCCTCAGCCCCAGCATTTT.

The chain uses TRBV19 and TRBJ1-1; D gene unclear. CDR1 and CDR2 (germline): LNHDA, SQIVND (reference sequence). This CDR3 spans 15 amino acids. V lost 2 bases to trimming and J lost 1 base, with 11 bases between them. The CDR3 DNA is TGTGCCAGTAGTATATCTCAGATTCCGAACACTGAAGCTTTCTTT. It encodes CASSISQIPNTEAFF.

The chain is built from TRBV15 and TRBJ2-5, with D perhaps matching TRBD2 (7 bases). CDR1 and CDR2 from the germline V gene are LNHNV and YYDKDF (reference sequence). The CDR3 has 14 residues. The V and J ends lost 8 bases and 2 bases respectively, with 15 bases between them. CDR3 region: CATVEGGSQETQYF. CDR3 DNA sequence: TGTGCCACCGTGGAGGGGGGGTCGCAAGAGACCCAGTACTTC.

This chain links TRBV6-5 with TRBJ2-3; D perhaps matches TRBD1 (6 bases). CDR3 size: 13 residues. Germline assignment: CDR1 MNHEY and CDR2 SVGAGI. V was shortened by 5 bases and J by 1 base, with 7 bases between the two germline ends. CDR3 in DNA: TGTGCCAGCAGTCGACAGGGCACAGATACGCAGTATTTT. This gives the protein CASSRQGTDTQYF.

J is TRBJ1-1 and V is TRBV18; D call uncertain. Germline V gives CDR1 KGHSH, CDR2 LQKENI. The V and J ends lost 0 bases and 8 bases respectively, with 10 bases between them. This CDR3 spans 13 amino acids. The CDR3 DNA reads as TGTGCCAGCTCACCACCGACGGGTCCGGAAGCTTTCTTT. Translated, it gives CASSPPTGPEAFF.

J is TRBJ1-3 and V is TRBV10-1; D is unclear. V shed 0 bases and J shed 0 bases, with 9 bases lying between them. Germline V lookup: CDR1 WNHNN, CDR2 SYGVQD (reference sequence). CDR3 length: 16 amino acids. CDR3 region: CASSESRPGSGNTIYF. The CDR3 bases are TGCGCCAGCAGTGAGTCGAGGCCGGGCTCTGGAAACACCATATATTTT.